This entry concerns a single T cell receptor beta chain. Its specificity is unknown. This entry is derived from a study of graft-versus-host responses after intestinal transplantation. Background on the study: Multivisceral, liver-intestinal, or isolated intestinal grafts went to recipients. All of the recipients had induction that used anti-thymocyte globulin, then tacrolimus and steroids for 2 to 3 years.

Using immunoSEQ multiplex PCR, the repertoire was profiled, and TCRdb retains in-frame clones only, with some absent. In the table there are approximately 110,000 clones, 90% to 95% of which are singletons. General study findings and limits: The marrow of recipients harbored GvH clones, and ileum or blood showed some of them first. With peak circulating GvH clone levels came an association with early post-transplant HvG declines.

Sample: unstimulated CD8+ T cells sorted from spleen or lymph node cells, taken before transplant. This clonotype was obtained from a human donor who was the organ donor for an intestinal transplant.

CDR3 sequence: CASSVQANYGYTF. The CDR3 bases are TGTGCCAGCAGCGTACAGGCTAACTATGGCTACACCTTC. The V gene is TRBV7-9, the J gene TRBJ1-2, with D perhaps matching TRBD1 (5 bases). The CDR3 extends over 13 amino acids. V lost 5 bases to trimming and J lost 0 bases, with 7 bases between them. Per the germline V gene, CDR1 is SEHNR and CDR2 is FQNEAQ (reference sequence).